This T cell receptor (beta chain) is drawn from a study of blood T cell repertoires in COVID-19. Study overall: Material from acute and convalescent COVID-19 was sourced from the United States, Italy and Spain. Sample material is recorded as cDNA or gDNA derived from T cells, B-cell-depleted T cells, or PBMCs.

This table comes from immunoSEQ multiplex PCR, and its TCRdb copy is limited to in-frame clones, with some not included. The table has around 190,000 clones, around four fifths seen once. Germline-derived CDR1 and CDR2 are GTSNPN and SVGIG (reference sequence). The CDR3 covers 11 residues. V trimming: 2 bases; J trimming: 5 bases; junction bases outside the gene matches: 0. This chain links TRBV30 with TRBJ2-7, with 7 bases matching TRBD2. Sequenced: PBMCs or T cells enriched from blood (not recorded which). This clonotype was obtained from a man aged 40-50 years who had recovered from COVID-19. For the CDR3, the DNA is TGTGCCTGGAGTCGGGGGGACGAGCAGTACTTC. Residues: CAWSRGDEQYF. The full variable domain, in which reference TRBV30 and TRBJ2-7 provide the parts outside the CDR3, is SQTIHQWPATLVQPVGSPLSLECTVEGTSNPNLYWYRQAAGRGLQLLFYSVGIGQISSEVPQNLSASRPQDRQFILSSKKLLLSDSGFYLCAWSRGDEQYFGPGTRLTVT.